The sequence of this T cell receptor (beta chain) was determined in a study of glioma-infiltrating T cells. The study's findings and limits: Non-neoplastic patients had below-expected tissue-blood divergence, while all gliomas exceeded expectation. Tissue and blood shared very few CDR3 sequences.

A word on this clonotype: Its antigen remains unknown.

The iRepertoire nested amplicon-rescue multiplex PCR amplified TCR alpha and beta CDR3s from RNA. Input was 100-400 ng of tissue mRNA or PBMC total RNA. Each CDR3 protein gets one entry after TCRdb re-called the multiplex PCR reads with MiXCR. The sample records roughly 130,000 distinct CDR3 sequences, under 30% being singletons. Looked up from germline, CDR1 is LGHDT and CDR2 is YNNKEL (reference sequence). This CDR3 spans 15 amino acids. V was shortened by 1 base and J by 6 bases, with 14 bases between the two germline ends. Sequenced: glioma tissue, nonneoplastic brain tissue, or PBMCs (not recorded which). The chain uses TRBV3-1 and TRBJ2-3, with D perhaps being TRBD1 or TRBD2 (6 bases each). The TCR was taken from a human donor with low-grade glioma or glioblastoma, undergoing nonglioma brain surgery, or in good health (not recorded which). CDR3 DNA: TGTGCCAGCAGCCAAGGTCTGCAGGGGAGGGATACGCAGTATTTT. As protein: CASSQGLQGRDTQYF.